The rows below give T cell receptor beta chains drawn from one sample of a study of technical replicates of blood from several donors. Measured with immunoSEQ multiplex PCR; TCRdb has only the in-frame clones, and not every one. Among some 48,000 clones listed, around nine tenths were seen once. Sample: PBMCs. Receptors originate from a human donor in good health. Some clones in this sample may be carry-over from other donors' samples. The CDR3 runs from the conserved cysteine through the conserved F or W. The D gene is left open where the match is weak.

CDR3	V	J	D
CASSLGSQEQYF	TRBV18	TRBJ2-7	-
CASSLGGRYNEQFF	TRBV27	TRBJ2-1	-
CASSSRTSDYNEQFF	TRBV18	TRBJ2-1	TRBD2
CSVTSQGPGYGYTF	TRBV29-1	TRBJ1-2	-
CASSQVRGLDYEQYF	TRBV14	TRBJ2-7	-
CASSLALAREQFF	TRBV11-3	TRBJ2-1	-
CASSPGAYEQYF	TRBV7-9	TRBJ2-7	-
CAWSWGGRSVKFF	TRBV30	TRBJ2-1	TRBD2
CAWSLQGPEQFF	TRBV30	TRBJ2-1	-
CASSEPGRGLGEQFF	TRBV6-1	TRBJ2-1	-
CASSYSPYPNNSPLHF	TRBV6-5	TRBJ1-6	-
CAISDRVFSF	TRBV10-3	TRBJ1-2	-
CASSQSRGSGYTF	TRBV14	TRBJ1-2	-
CASSIGQFNQPQHF	TRBV7-9	TRBJ1-5	-
CASSGLGGESNEKLFF	TRBV5-1	TRBJ1-4	-
CASSLFELGARETQYF	TRBV4-1	TRBJ2-5	-
CASSSRFHDEQYF	TRBV13	TRBJ2-7	-
CASSPTSPGWVDQPQHF	TRBV7-9	TRBJ1-5	-
CASSEQGAHEQYF	TRBV6-1	TRBJ2-7	TRBD1
CASSSERGLGSPLHF	TRBV7-9	TRBJ1-6	-
CASSERGQAEAFF	TRBV9	TRBJ1-1	TRBD1
CASHISREANYGYTF	TRBV13	TRBJ1-2	-
CSVEVAARMNTEAFF	TRBV29-1	TRBJ1-1	-
CASSTLAGGPYNEQFF	TRBV5-1	TRBJ2-1	TRBD2
CASSRGLAVNEQFF	TRBV6-5	TRBJ2-1	TRBD2
CASSRSLTSGAKETQYF	TRBV4-1	TRBJ2-5	TRBD2
CASSPTGWDTEAFF	TRBV7-3	TRBJ1-1	-
CASTPDGRGTIRSTF	TRBV6-5	TRBJ1-2	-
CASSDGQWLGGYTF	TRBV5-1	TRBJ1-2	-
CASMAGNYGYTF	TRBV6-5	TRBJ1-2	-
CASSQVLGTGGEKLFF	TRBV4-1	TRBJ1-4	TRBD1
CASSLWGGQPQHF	TRBV5-1	TRBJ1-5	-
CASSVQGASSYEQYF	TRBV9	TRBJ2-7	TRBD1